Listed below are T cell receptor beta chains from one sample, sequenced in a study of shared clonotypes between healthy human individuals. TCRdb's copy holds only in-frame clones and misses some; the assay was immunoSEQ multiplex PCR. Of millions of clones listed, about 92% are singletons. Sample: naive CD4+ T cells sorted from blood. These receptors came from a man aged 18 to 35 in good health. Each CDR3 is given with its conserved first and last residue. D genes are given only for firm matches. Size is stated for part of the rows, as once, few or many counts, or as a class when the clone is expanded.

TRBV6-1	TRBJ2-3	-	-	CASSEAGGSTQYF	TGTGCCAGCAGTGAAGCCGGCGGTTCTACGCAGTATTTT
TRBV29-1	TRBJ1-1	-	TRBD1	CSVGTGNYLNTEAFF	TGCAGCGTTGGGACAGGGAATTACCTAAACACTGAAGCTTTCTTT
TRBV7-3	TRBJ2-4	-	TRBD1	CASSGQGTPHLHLAKNIQYF	TGTGCCAGCAGCGGACAGGGCACCCCACACCTCCATCTAGCCAAAAACATTCAGTACTTC
TRBV18	TRBJ1-6	-	-	CASSGDTYNSPLHF	TGTGCCAGCTCAGGGGACACCTATAATTCACCCCTCCACTTT
TRBV11-2	TRBJ2-3	-	-	CASSETGVVADTQYF	TGTGCCAGCAGCGAAACGGGGGTCGTCGCAGATACGCAGTATTTT
TRBV30	TRBJ2-1	-	-	CAWRHRLLGQFF	TGTGCCTGGAGGCATAGACTTCTAGGGCAGTTCTTC
TRBV6-5	TRBJ2-7	-	-	CASSYSGNYPYEQYF	TGTGCCAGCAGTTACTCCGGGAATTATCCCTACGAGCAGTACTTC
TRBV5-4	TRBJ2-5	-	-	CASSLAQLQETQYF	TGTGCCAGCAGCTTGGCACAGCTCCAAGAGACCCAGTACTTC
TRBV12-5	TRBJ1-5	-	-	CASGFNTGDSNQPQHF	TGTGCTAGTGGTTTTAATACAGGCGATAGCAATCAGCCCCAGCATTTT
TRBV6-5	TRBJ1-2	-	-	CASRTDRRGWNGYTF	TGTGCCAGCAGAACGGACCGCCGGGGGTGGAATGGCTACACCTTC
TRBV6-6	TRBJ2-1	-	-	CASSYPAYNEQFF	TGTGCCAGCAGTTACCCGGCTTACAATGAGCAGTTCTTC
TRBV28	TRBJ1-5	-	TRBD1	CASSFDRVSNQPQHF	TGTGCCAGCAGTTTCGACAGGGTTAGCAATCAGCCCCAGCATTTT
TRBV5-1	TRBJ2-7	-	TRBD1	CASSFDGQDFYEQYF	TGCGCCAGCAGTTTTGACGGACAGGACTTCTACGAGCAGTACTTC
TRBV7-2	TRBJ2-3	-	TRBD2	CASSVPGGRARYTDTQYF	TGTGCCAGCAGTGTCCCCGGCGGGAGGGCCCGATACACAGATACGCAGTATTTT
TRBV9	TRBJ2-1	-	TRBD2	CASSVGLAGDSPKYNEQFF	TGTGCCAGCAGCGTAGGTCTAGCGGGAGACTCTCCAAAATACAATGAGCAGTTCTTC
TRBV5-1	TRBJ1-3	-	-	CASSGQGNTIYF	TGCGCCAGCAGCGGTCAGGGAAACACCATATATTTT
TRBV30	TRBJ1-2	-	-	CAWSVRIAGHQGYTF	TGTGCCTGGAGTGTACGTATCGCAGGGCACCAAGGCTACACCTTC
TRBV2	TRBJ2-7	-	TRBD1	CASTEVWDRGYEQYF	TGTGCCAGCACCGAAGTGTGGGACAGGGGTTACGAGCAGTACTTC
TRBV6-6	TRBJ2-7	-	TRBD2	CASSNSGRVYEQYF	TGTGCCAGCAGCAATAGCGGGAGGGTCTACGAGCAGTACTTC
TRBV10-3	TRBJ1-2	once	TRBD1	CATGVGGPGYTF	TGTGCCACCGGGGTAGGGGGCCCTGGCTACACCTTC
TRBV10-3	TRBJ1-2	-	-	CAISESILGGYTF	TGTGCCATCAGTGAGTCGATCTTAGGTGGCTACACCTTC
TRBV28	TRBJ1-1	-	-	CASNPAGENTEAFF	TGTGCCAGCAATCCCGCTGGGGAGAACACTGAAGCTTTCTTT
TRBV2	TRBJ2-7	-	-	CASSVGGMYEQYF	TGTGCCAGCAGTGTTGGGGGCATGTACGAGCAGTACTTC
TRBV6-1	TRBJ1-2	-	-	CASSFWDTDNYGYTF	TGTGCCAGCAGTTTTTGGGACACCGATAACTATGGCTACACCTTC
TRBV27	TRBJ2-7	-	-	CASSLSGTVPGEQYF	TGTGCCAGCAGTTTATCCGGGACGGTTCCTGGGGAGCAGTACTTC
TRBV6-5	TRBJ2-1	-	-	CASTRGRSYNEQFF	TGTGCCAGCACCCGTGGCCGATCCTACAATGAGCAGTTCTTC
TRBV6-6	TRBJ1-5	-	TRBD1	CASSYQPTGLNQPQHF	TGTGCCAGCAGTTACCAACCGACAGGGCTCAATCAGCCCCAGCATTTT
TRBV4-3	TRBJ2-5	-	-	CASSQGRGETQYF	TGCGCCAGCAGCCAAGGGCGTGGAGAGACCCAGTACTTC
TRBV27	TRBJ1-2	-	-	CASSFGQGKAYGYTF	TGTGCCAGCAGTTTCGGTCAGGGCAAAGCCTATGGCTACACCTTC
TRBV27	TRBJ2-2	-	-	CASSTGLGTGELFF	TGTGCCAGCAGTACAGGTCTGGGCACCGGGGAGCTGTTTTTT
TRBV30	TRBJ1-5	few	TRBD1	CAWSRDRAISNQPQHF	TGTGCCTGGAGTCGGGACAGGGCAATAAGCAATCAGCCCCAGCATTTT
TRBV11-2	TRBJ1-1	-	-	CASSLTPEAFF	TGTGCCAGCAGCTTAACGCCTGAAGCTTTCTTT
TRBV2	TRBJ2-1	-	TRBD2	CASRAQLAQYNEQFF	TGTGCCAGCAGGGCACAACTAGCGCAATACAATGAGCAGTTCTTC
TRBV4-1	TRBJ1-4	-	-	CASSQEDIYEKLFF	TGCGCCAGCAGCCAAGAAGACATTTATGAAAAACTGTTTTTT
TRBV6-1	TRBJ1-2	-	-	CASRRDLSAGYTF	TGTGCCAGCAGAAGGGACCTTTCGGCTGGCTACACCTTC
TRBV10-3	TRBJ1-2	-	-	CAISVIGGYGYTF	TGTGCCATCAGTGTAATCGGTGGCTATGGCTACACCTTC
TRBV6-1	TRBJ2-2	-	TRBD1	CASSWTGDGELFF	TGTGCCAGCAGTTGGACAGGGGACGGGGAGCTGTTTTTT
TRBV7-8	TRBJ1-5	-	-	CASGDGGNQPQHF	TGTGCCAGCGGGGATGGGGGGAATCAGCCCCAGCATTTT
TRBV7-2	TRBJ2-7	-	-	CASSFNRNEQYF	TGTGCCAGCAGCTTCAACCGGAACGAGCAGTACTTC
TRBV7-2	TRBJ2-1	-	-	CASSPGGSSYNEQFF	TGTGCCAGCAGCCCTGGGGGGAGCTCCTACAATGAGCAGTTCTTC
TRBV6-1	TRBJ1-2	-	-	CASSETARDGYTF	TGTGCCAGCAGTGAGACAGCCAGAGATGGCTACACCTTC
TRBV27	TRBJ2-1	-	-	CASSLARSRGNEQFF	TGTGCCAGCAGCTTGGCTCGGTCTCGGGGAAATGAGCAGTTCTTC
TRBV27	TRBJ1-6	-	TRBD1	CASSLEGRGRNSPLHF	TGTGCCAGCAGTTTAGAGGGCAGGGGGAGGAATTCACCCCTCCACTTT
TRBV5-4	TRBJ2-2	-	-	CASSLGGSNTGELFF	TGTGCCAGCAGCTTGGGGGGGTCGAACACCGGGGAGCTGTTTTTT
TRBV13	TRBJ2-6	-	-	CASSTTGTGANVLTF	TGTGCCAGCAGCACAACAGGGACCGGGGCCAACGTCCTGACTTTC
TRBV5-4	TRBJ2-7	once	TRBD1	CASSLSGGEQYF	TGTGCCAGCAGCTTGTCAGGGGGTGAGCAGTACTTC
TRBV29-1	TRBJ1-1	few	-	CSVAQIEAFF	TGCAGCGTTGCTCAGATTGAAGCTTTCTTT
TRBV6-6	TRBJ1-5	-	-	CASSSTDGYQPQHF	TGTGCCAGCAGTTCGACAGACGGCTATCAGCCCCAGCATTTT
TRBV18	TRBJ2-7	-	-	CASSPDSLSYEQYF	TGTGCCAGCTCACCGGACAGCTTATCCTACGAGCAGTACTTC
TRBV6-1	TRBJ1-5	-	-	CASRKEGDQPQHF	TGTGCCAGCAGGAAGGAGGGTGATCAGCCCCAGCATTTT